These 29 T cell receptor beta chains were all obtained from the same sample, sequenced in a study of T cells in Graves' hyperthyroidism and ophthalmopathy. Amplified TCR beta CDR3 regions derived from RNA transcripts. The HTBI primer set was used in a first-round RT-PCR of the TCR CDR3. In TCRdb, the multiplex PCR reads were re-called with MiXCR into one record per CDR3 protein. The table records around 600,000 distinct CDR3 sequences, about 45% of them present only once. The sequencing input was peripheral blood or thyroid tissue (not recorded which). The receptors were sampled from an adult man with Graves' disease, either hyperthyroidism or ophthalmopathy (not recorded which).

J is TRBJ1-1 and V is TRBV14; TRBD1 aligns across 9 bases. The germline CDR1 and CDR2 sequences are SGHDN and FVKESK. The CDR3 loop spans 13 amino acids. The V segment lost 2 bases and the J segment 7 bases; nucleotides outside the gene matches: 2. The DNA for the CDR3 is TGTGCCAGCAGCCAACTGACAGGGGGTGAAGCTTTCTTT. Translation: CASSQLTGGEAFF.

The sample holds many counts of this clonotype. This chain joins TRBV29-1 and TRBJ1-1; D not resolved. The V end was cut by 7 bases, the J end by 5 bases, with 26 bases between. CDR1 is SQVTM, CDR2 ANQGSEA, per germline. The CDR3 has 16 residues. CDR3 sequence (DNA): TGCAGCGCCGGACCCTCATCGGCGGGGAGACTAACTGAAGCTTTCTTT. Its translation: CSAGPSSAGRLTEAFF.

This clonotype has a count of ten or more. This sequence joins TRBV10-3 and TRBJ1-1; tentative D call: TRBD1 (5 bases). The CDR3 has 14 residues. Germline V gene data show CDR1 as ENHRY and CDR2 as SYGVKD. Trimming stripped 7 bases from V and 3 bases from J, with 15 bases between. CDR3 DNA: TGTGCCATCAAGCCTGCGGGCAGGGACACTGAAGCTTTCTTT. The encoded protein is CAIKPAGRDTEAFF.

Notes on this clonotype: A clone one base away is much larger, so this may be a read error. The chain joins TRBV7-2 to TRBJ1-6; no definite D call. Germline V gives CDR1 SGHTA, CDR2 FQGNSA. The CDR3 is 12 amino acids. CDR3 in DNA: TGTGCCGGCAGCTCGCCTAGTAAACCCCTCCACTTT. It encodes CAGSSPSKPLHF. The full variable domain, in which reference TRBV7-2 and TRBJ1-6 provide the parts outside the CDR3, is GAGVSQSPSNKVTEKGKDVELRCDPISGHTALYWYRQSLGQGLEFLIYFQGNSAPDKSGLPSDRFSAERTGGSVSTLTIQRTQQEDSAVYLCAGSSPSKPLHFGNGTRLTVT.

The chain links TRBV7-2 to TRBJ2-5; 10 bases match TRBD2. The germline V gene has CDR1 SGHTA and CDR2 FQGNSA. Trimming cost V 5 bases and J 0 bases; bases outside gene matches: 15. This CDR3 is built from 19 residues. DNA of the CDR3: TGTGCCAGCAGCCAGAAGCGGTGGACGACTAGCGGGTACCAAGAGACCCAGTACTTC. It translates to CASSQKRWTTSGYQETQYF.

This clonotype was seen many times. The genes are TRBV7-9 and TRBJ1-1, with a tentative D call TRBD1 (6 bases). Per germline, CDR1 SEHNR and CDR2 FQNEAQ (reference sequence). The germline V and J ends were trimmed by 5 bases and 4 bases, with 8 bases remaining between them. There are 12 residues in the CDR3. The CDR3 loop reads CASSLDSTEAFF. The CDR3 region has the DNA TGTGCCAGCAGCCTGGACAGCACTGAAGCTTTCTTT.

This clonotype turned up a few times. The chain combines TRBV2 with TRBJ1-3; D is uncertain. V lost 1 base and J 4 bases, leaving 11 bases between the germline ends. Germline assignment: CDR1 SNHLY and CDR2 FYNNEI. This CDR3 spans 15 amino acids. CDR3 amino acids: CASSEGLRSGNTIYF. Here the CDR3 DNA reads TGTGCCAGCAGTGAAGGTTTGCGGTCCGGAAACACCATATATTTT.

V usage is TRBV7-9 and J usage is TRBJ2-7; TRBD1 matches 7 bases. Trimming took 5 bases from V and 2 from J; bases not matched to a gene: 6. The germline CDR1 and CDR2 sequences are SEHNR and FQNEAQ (reference sequence). The CDR3 runs 14 residues. As DNA, the CDR3 is TGTGCCAGCAGCGCAAGGACAGGTCCCTACGAGCAGTACTTC. Translated: CASSARTGPYEQYF.

The chain combines TRBV20-1 with TRBJ1-5; D gene ambiguous. V was pared by 3 bases and J by 7 bases, with 19 bases between. The CDR3 sequence is 15 residues long. The germline V gene has CDR1 DFQATT and CDR2 SNEGSKA (reference sequence). The CDR3, as DNA: TGCAGTGCTAGTGTCGATGAGGACGGGGTGCAGCCCCAGCATTTT. It specifies CSASVDEDGVQPQHF.

Worth noting for this clonotype: A clone one base away is much larger, so this may be a read error. The genes are TRBV29-1 and TRBJ1-2, with D possibly being TRBD1 (5 bases). Germline CDR1 is SQVTM and CDR2 is ANQGSEA. This CDR3 is built from 11 residues. V dropped 4 bases and J dropped 10 bases, with 13 bases sitting between them. In DNA form, the CDR3 reads TGCAGCGTTGTGGTACTGGGGACCTACACCTTC. Residues: CSVVVLGTYTF.

In its sample, this clonotype was seen once. J is TRBJ1-5 and V is TRBV11-2, with D hard to call. Trimming cost V 5 bases and J 4 bases, with 15 bases left between them. There are 15 residues in the CDR3. Germline values: CDR1 SGHAT, CDR2 FQNNGV. CDR3 sequence reads: CASSLSTRINQPQHF. In DNA, the CDR3 is TGTGCCAGCAGCCTTTCTACAAGAATAAATCAGCCCCAGCATTTT.

This clonotype was picked up a small number of times. The rearrangement uses TRBV7-9 and TRBJ2-7; D call uncertain. This CDR3 is built from 14 residues. V gave up 4 bases and J gave up 6 bases, with 16 bases separating them. CDR1 and CDR2 from the germline V gene are SEHNR and FQNEAQ (reference sequence). The CDR3 nucleotides are TGTGCCAGCAGCTCCGTCAATATCCCGGGCGAGCAGTACTTC. Amino acid sequence: CASSSVNIPGEQYF.

This clonotype occurred many times. V gene TRBV2 combines with J gene TRBJ1-5, with no clear D. The germline gives CDR1 SNHLY, CDR2 FYNNEI. This CDR3 spans 15 amino acids. Trimming removed 2 bases at V and 7 bases at J, with 15 bases between. CDR3 DNA: TGTGCCAGCAGTGAATCCTGGGGTAGGAACCAGCCCCAGCATTTT. Translating it yields CASSESWGRNQPQHF.

V and J are TRBV5-1 and TRBJ2-6; 8 positions agree with TRBD2. The J segment lost 3 bases and the V segment lost 5 bases, leaving 4 bases of the junction unmatched. Germline values: CDR1 SGHRS, CDR2 YFSETQ. This CDR3 region has 15 residues. The CDR3 reads CASSFAGGGANVLTF. The CDR3 DNA reads as TGCGCCAGCAGTTTCGCGGGAGGTGGGGCCAACGTCCTGACTTTC.

This clonotype has ten or more counts. V is TRBV5-1 and J is TRBJ2-2, with a possible D match to TRBD2 (5 bases). V dropped 4 bases and J dropped 0 bases, with 7 bases sitting between them. This CDR3 region has 14 residues. Per the germline V gene, CDR1 is SGHRS and CDR2 is YFSETQ. The CDR3 region has the DNA TGCGCCAGCAGCCAACTAGCGAACACCGGGGAGCTGTTTTTT. It specifies CASSQLANTGELFF.

This clonotype was observed a handful of times. This chain connects TRBV7-2 to TRBJ1-1, with TRBD1 identical over 10 bases. The CDR3 length is 17 residues. Germline V CDR1 and CDR2: SGHTA, FQGNSA. V lost 4 bases and J lost 12; bases outside the gene matches: 20. DNA of the CDR3: TGTGCCAGCAGCTCTAGGGGCCAGATGACAGGGGGCGATCAGACTTTCTTT. Its translation: CASSSRGQMTGGDQTFF.

The V and J genes are TRBV24-1 and TRBJ1-1; 7 bases are shared with TRBD1. CDR3 length: 14 residues. The junction had 9 bases not matched to a gene; V was cut back by 3 bases and J by 9 bases. Germline values: CDR1 KGHDR, CDR2 SFDVKD. CDR3 in DNA: TGTGCCACCAGTGATCCGACCGGGACAGAAAAAGCTTTCTTT. Residues: CATSDPTGTEKAFF.

The sample holds a few counts of this clonotype. V and J are TRBV25-1 and TRBJ1-1; D possibly corresponds to TRBD1 (6 bases). The CDR3 is 14 amino acids. V shed 6 bases and J shed 0 bases, with 11 bases lying between them. Germline V CDR1 and CDR2: MGHDK, SYGVNS. CDR3 bases: TGTGCCAGCAGACCGGGGGCAGTGAACACTGAAGCTTTCTTT. As protein: CASRPGAVNTEAFF.

This clonotype occurred many times. This chain joins TRBV9 and TRBJ2-5, with unresolved D. This CDR3 is built from 13 residues. The V and J ends lost 0 bases and 3 bases respectively, with 6 bases between them. Germline V CDR1 and CDR2: SGDLS, YYNGEE. The CDR3 loop reads CASSVVGEETQYF. In nucleotides, the CDR3 is TGTGCCAGCAGCGTAGTTGGGGAAGAGACCCAGTACTTC.

This clonotype appeared many times. The rearrangement uses TRBV29-1 and TRBJ1-1; D gene unclear. Germline V CDR1 and CDR2: SQVTM, ANQGSEA. This CDR3 spans 12 amino acids. The germline V and J ends were trimmed by 3 bases and 7 bases, with 12 bases remaining between them. The DNA for the CDR3 is TGCAGCGTTGATCGGGGATCCATTGAAGCTTTCTTT. This gives the protein CSVDRGSIEAFF.

This clonotype was found once. The rearrangement joins TRBV20-1 to TRBJ1-3; tentative D call: TRBD1 (6 bases). The CDR3 is made up of 14 amino acids. V was pared by 2 bases and J by 1 base, with 9 bases between. Germline values: CDR1 DFQATT, CDR2 SNEGSKA (reference sequence). The CDR3 bases are TGCAGTGCTAGACAGGGGCTATCTGGAAACACCATATATTTT. Its translation: CSARQGLSGNTIYF.

The chain is built from TRBV20-1 and TRBJ1-2, with 10 bases lining up with TRBD1. This CDR3 comprises 15 residues. With 4 bases clipped from V and 4 bases from J, the junction kept 9 bases outside the gene matches. Germline V CDR1 and CDR2: DFQATT, SNEGSKA (reference sequence). CDR3 DNA: TGCAGTGCTATAATACCTCGGGACAGGGGCTATGGCTACACCTTC. Residues: CSAIIPRDRGYGYTF.

This clonotype was picked up a small number of times. V and J are TRBV12-3 or TRBV12-4 and TRBJ1-2; D is uncertain. The CDR3 covers 13 residues. Trimming removed 6 bases at V and 1 base at J, with 9 bases between. Here the CDR3 reads CASRMTLNYGYTF. Written as DNA, the CDR3 is TGTGCCAGCAGGATGACACTTAACTATGGCTACACCTTC.

This rearrangement joins TRBV24-1 to TRBJ2-1; no reliable D call. The CDR3 sequence is 13 residues long. Trimming pared 5 bases from V and 8 bases from J, leaving 12 bases between. Germline V gene data show CDR1 as KGHDR and CDR2 as SFDVKD. Here the CDR3 DNA reads TGTGCCACCAGTGCTGGCGGTTTACATGAGCAGTTCTTC. Protein sequence: CATSAGGLHEQFF.

This clonotype was seen many times. V and J are TRBV25-1 and TRBJ1-5; D gene ambiguous. The CDR3 length is 13 residues. CDR1 and CDR2 (germline): MGHDK, SYGVNS. V lost 6 bases, J lost 2 bases, and 8 bases lay in between. The CDR3 DNA reads TGTGCCAGCAGCCCATATGGCAATCAGCCCCAGCATTTT. Translating gives CASSPYGNQPQHF.

To note about this clonotype: A much larger clone lies a single base off, so this may be a read error. This chain joins TRBV7-2 and TRBJ2-7; TRBD1 agrees at 7 bases. In germline, CDR1 is SGHTA, CDR2 FQGNSA. The CDR3 length is 14 residues. V lost 5 bases and J lost 3; bases outside the gene matches: 7. The CDR3 DNA follows: TGTGCCAGCAGCGTGGGGGACAGCTACTACGAGCAGTACTTC. Translating gives CASSVGDSYYEQYF.

This clonotype has more than one count but fewer than ten. At one of its ends the junction is not consistent with the germline gene, which may arise from a read error. The CDR3 sequence: CASSDGLWAEAFF. For the CDR3, the DNA is TGTGCCAGCAGTGACGGTCTTTGGGCTGAAGCTTTCTTT. This chain joins TRBV10-3 and TRBJ1-1; D is unclear. Per germline, CDR1 ENHRY and CDR2 SYGVKD. The CDR3 runs to 13 residues.

This clonotype has at least ten counts. J is TRBJ1-2 and V is TRBV12-3 or TRBV12-4; 10 positions agree with TRBD1. V gave up 5 bases and J gave up 7 bases; unmatched junction bases: 4. The length of the CDR3 is 13 residues. The CDR3 DNA sequence: TGTGCCAGCAGTCCGGGACAGGGGTCTGGCTACACCTTC. Amino acid sequence: CASSPGQGSGYTF.

There are a few counts of this clonotype. V gene TRBV12-3 or TRBV12-4 combines with J gene TRBJ1-5; D unresolved. With 5 bases removed from V and 10 bases from J, the gap between germline ends came to 15 bases. The CDR3 contains 13 residues. CDR3 DNA sequence: TGTGCCAGCAGTGAAGCGGTTGAGGGACCCCAGCATTTT. Translating gives CASSEAVEGPQHF.